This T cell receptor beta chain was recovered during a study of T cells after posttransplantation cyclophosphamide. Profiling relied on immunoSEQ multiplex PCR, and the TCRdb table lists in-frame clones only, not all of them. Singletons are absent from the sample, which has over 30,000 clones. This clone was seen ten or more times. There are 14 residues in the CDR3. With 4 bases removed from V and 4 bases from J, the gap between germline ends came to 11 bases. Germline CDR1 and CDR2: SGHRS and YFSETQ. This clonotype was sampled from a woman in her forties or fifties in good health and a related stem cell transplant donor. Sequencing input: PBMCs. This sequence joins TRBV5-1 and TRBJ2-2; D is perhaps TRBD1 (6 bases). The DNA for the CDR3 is TGCGCCAGCAGCCAGACAGGTTCCACCGGGGAGCTGTTTTTT. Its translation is CASSQTGSTGELFF.